Listed below are T cell receptor beta chains from one sample, sequenced in a study of shared clonotypes between healthy human individuals. Profiling relied on immunoSEQ multiplex PCR, and the TCRdb table lists in-frame clones only, not all of them. This sample has some 2,000,000 clones, with roughly 94% found just once. Sequencing was performed on naive CD8+ T cells sorted from blood. The receptors stem from a man aged 18 to 29 in good health. The CDR3 runs from the conserved cysteine through the conserved F or W. Fields, in order: clone size, V gene, D gene, J gene, CDR3 DNA, CDR3 protein. The D gene is left open where the match is weak. The listing skips clone size in some rows; elsewhere it reads once, few, many or a size class.

.,TRBV14,TRBD2,TRBJ2-7,TGTGCCAGCAGCCAAGATGCGCGGGAGTTGTACGAGCAGTACTTC,CASSQDARELYEQYF
.,TRBV7-6,.,TRBJ1-2,TGTGCCAGCAGTCGCTCGGGCATTGATGGCTACACCTTC,CASSRSGIDGYTF
.,TRBV19,.,TRBJ2-7,TGTGCCAGTAGTATAGGGGTAGCTACCTACGAGCAGTACTTC,CASSIGVATYEQYF
.,TRBV27,.,TRBJ2-7,TGTGCCAGCAGTTTATTCGTAGCCGCCGAGCAGTACTTC,CASSLFVAAEQYF
.,TRBV13,TRBD2,TRBJ2-3,TGTGCCAGCAGCTCCCCTTCACTAGCGGGAGAAGATACGCAGTATTTT,CASSSPSLAGEDTQYF
.,TRBV10-1,.,TRBJ1-1,TGCGCCAGCAGTGAGTCCGCCGGGGAGAACACTGAAGCTTTCTTT,CASSESAGENTEAFF
.,TRBV7-3,.,TRBJ2-1,TGTGCCAGCAGCCCCGGTGACAGCCACTACAATGAGCAGTTCTTC,CASSPGDSHYNEQFF
.,TRBV13,.,TRBJ2-1,TGTGCCAGCAGCCCAGGACGGATGTACAATGAGCAGTTCTTC,CASSPGRMYNEQFF
.,TRBV28,TRBD1,TRBJ2-1,TGTGCCAGCAGCCAACCGGGACAGGAGTACAATGAGCAGTTCTTC,CASSQPGQEYNEQFF
.,TRBV27,.,TRBJ2-3,TGTGCCAGCAGCCATCAGGTGTCGGAGGATACGCAGTATTTT,CASSHQVSEDTQYF
.,TRBV4-1,.,TRBJ2-7,TGCGCCAGCAGCCAAGAGGTTAGTAGCGTGGTTGGAGCATACGAGCAGTACTTC,CASSQEVSSVVGAYEQYF
.,TRBV28,.,TRBJ1-1,TGTGCCAGCAGTCAGACTGCGAACACTGAAGCTTTCTTT,CASSQTANTEAFF
once,TRBV12-5,TRBD1,TRBJ2-2,TGTGCTAGTGGCCTCGCAGGGGGCTCGAACACCGGGGAGCTGTTTTTT,CASGLAGGSNTGELFF
once,TRBV18,.,TRBJ2-2,TGTGCCAGCTCACCACCTCAAGGGGAGACCGGGGAGCTGTTTTTT,CASSPPQGETGELFF
.,TRBV4-3,.,TRBJ2-1,TGCGCCAGCAGCCAAGTTTTTGACTTCGAACTCAGCTTAGGCAATGAGCAGTTCTTC,CASSQVFDFELSLGNEQFF
.,TRBV7-9,TRBD1,TRBJ2-7,TGTGCCAGCAGCTCCCTCGGGGGACAGGGAATCGGTTTCTACGAGCAGTACTTC,CASSSLGGQGIGFYEQYF
.,TRBV10-3,.,TRBJ2-3,TGTGCCATCAGTGGTGGGGGCACAGATACGCAGTATTTT,CAISGGGTDTQYF
.,TRBV29-1,.,TRBJ2-1,TGCAGCGTTTACGGAGATGAGCAGTTCTTC,CSVYGDEQFF
.,TRBV27,.,TRBJ2-5,TGTGCCACCAAGGGGGAGACCCAGTACTTC,CATKGETQYF
.,TRBV9,TRBD1,TRBJ2-7,TGTGCCAGCAGCCCCACCGAGGACAGGGGCCCCTACGAGCAGTACTTC,CASSPTEDRGPYEQYF
.,TRBV29-1,.,TRBJ2-5,TGCAGCGTTGATGGGGGGTGGGGAGTTTTACAAGAGACCCAGTACTTC,CSVDGGWGVLQETQYF
.,TRBV30,TRBD1,TRBJ2-7,TGTGCCTGGGGGGGACAGGGAGACGAGCAGTACTTC,CAWGGQGDEQYF
.,TRBV4-1,.,TRBJ2-1,TGCGCCAGCAGCCATCCGCCGGACGGAACCAATGAGCAGTTCTTC,CASSHPPDGTNEQFF
.,TRBV10-3,.,TRBJ2-2,TGTGCCATCAGCCTCCGGGGCAGCGACACCGGGGAGCTGTTTTTT,CAISLRGSDTGELFF
.,TRBV13,.,TRBJ1-4,TGTGCCAGCAGCTTAGGATCCGCAACTAATGAAAAACTGTTTTTT,CASSLGSATNEKLFF
.,TRBV19,.,TRBJ2-5,TGTGCCAGTAGTTCATGGGGGCCTCAAGAGACCCAGTACTTC,CASSSWGPQETQYF
once,TRBV28,TRBD1,TRBJ2-7,TGTGCCAGCACCAAGACAGGGAGTTCCTACGAGCAGTACTTC,CASTKTGSSYEQYF